This entry concerns a single TCR beta chain. Antigen specificity is unknown. With V trimmed by 8 bases and J by 3 bases, 6 bases remained unmatched. The CDR3 loop spans 13 amino acids. Germline V CDR1 and CDR2: MNHEY, SMNVEV (reference sequence). A quantity of about 0.5 to 1 ug RNA underwent reverse transcription using random hexamers. Amplification of the TCR beta CDR3 was carried out by immunoSEQ multiplex PCR, which spanned a total of 54 Vbeta and 13 Jbeta segments. TCRdb used MiXCR to reprocess the immunoSEQ multiplex PCR reads, holding one entry per CDR3 protein. This sample has about 190,000 distinct CDR3 sequences, with roughly 94% found just once. This sample stems from a study of CD8 T cells in Susac syndrome. The overall study: Patients with Susac syndrome, at blood draw, were therapy-naive, on corticosteroids, or on intravenous immunoglobulin alone.

Overall study findings and caveats: Susac syndrome CD8+ repertoires were clonally expanded, most strongly in CD8+ TEMRA cells.

Sequencing of TCR beta was performed on blood CD8+ T cells and on blood CD4+ T cells. This clonotype was sampled from a human donor with Susac syndrome. The specimen was CD8+ T cells from PBMCs. The rearrangement links TRBV27 to TRBJ2-7; 8 nucleotides agree with TRBD2. CDR3 residues: CASALGTSYEQYF. In nucleotides, the CDR3 is TGTGCCAGCGCTTTGGGGACTAGCTACGAGCAGTACTTC.